Sequencing of this TCR beta chain was carried out in a study of shared clonotypes between healthy human individuals (dated by TCRdb to about 2020). About the full investigation: Three men and a couple of women, aged 18 to 49 years, made up the cohort. Per donor, three plates each were used for CD4 naive and CD4 memory, two for CD8 naive, and one for CD8 memory. Blood TCR repertoires of four to six healthy adults were deeply sequenced to estimate repertoire size and the extent of clonotype sharing between individuals. To increase sequencing depth and limit assay-specific biases, TCR repertoire library preparation and sequencing were carried out by different laboratories using diverse techniques. Leukapheresis yielded between about 0.8 and 9.5 billion PBMCs per donor. The investigation overall reported the following: Sharing across a few donors was observed for around 4.8% of naive CD4, under 4% of naive CD8, 2% to 2.5% of memory CD4, and roughly 0.43% of memory CD8 clonotypes. Based on pairwise subsampling, the degree of clonotype sharing among donors was expected to be affected by sequencing depth. Clonotypes shared by all four sorted-subset donors showed higher generation probabilities than non-shared clonotypes. Naive subsets generally had larger estimated clonotype richness than memory subsets did. The genetic and exposure-history diversity represented was limited by the small number of donors. Even with the large sequencing depth, rarefaction of the sorted-subset datasets indicated that sequencing was incomplete. Sampling was restricted to blood, and TCR repertoires in tissues likely differ from the TCR repertoires found in blood.

Using the deep immunoSEQ assay, multiplex PCR amplified TCR CDR3 regions from genomic DNA. Genomic DNA extracted from each cell subset was distributed evenly over all wells of several immunoSEQ 96-well plates, and each plate served as one replicate. For sorted subsets, each replicate PCR was loaded with around 200 ng genomic DNA, equivalent to 30,000 to 35,000 T cell genomes. Purified libraries were measured with a Qubit 3.0 fluorometer, size-checked on a Bioanalyzer 2100, and measured again with the KAPA Library Quantification kit. Every immunoSEQ 96-well plate was sequenced on a separate single-read 150-cycle Illumina NextSeq 550 flow cell. Concerning the study's data processing: The immunoSEQ output contained only junctional sequences without quality scores, so filtering could not match that applied to full-length reads. Sequences were annotated with PyIR, a Python wrapper for IgBLAST v1.9, and V/J genes and CDR3 were assigned using IMGT germline references. Any read was removed if the V/J assignment was weak (E-value above 1e-6), the CDR3 was missing, or the read contained stop codons, out-of-frame junctions, or ambiguous translated residues. V3J clonotypes were defined by identical inferred V gene, J gene, and CDR3 amino acid sequence. Percentage overlap between repertoires was calculated by dividing the number of shared unique clonotypes by the size of the smaller repertoire. RTK rarefaction, the Chao1 estimator, and Recon v2.1 estimates of unobserved clonotypes were used to assess repertoire richness. OLGA was used to compute generation probabilities for all TCRbeta clonotypes that the gDNA method yielded from a handful of donors. The source is immuneACCESS, and TCRdb retained only in-frame sequences with V and J called. Part of the clones is not carried over; for the studies checked, unresolved V genes explain less than half of this, and the remainder is unexplained. From that table come the V and J calls and clone size; the DNA was used to work out D and trimming. This sample comprises roughly 2,500,000 clones, 80% to 95% of them detected only once. Of the sample, 0.35% to 0.45% falls within the top ten clones.

Worth noting for this clone: Its specific antigen is unknown. Base-call qualities are not available, and no considerably larger clone is one nucleotide away.

Donors were healthy HIV-negative adults with no recently reported acute infections or vaccinations. Every donor was a Caucasian adult living in Nashville, Tennessee, USA. CD4+ T cells were enriched through magnetic negative selection, after which naive cells were positively selected on CD45RA and the remaining negative fraction served as the memory subset. Blood was collected by leukapheresis, and PBMCs were isolated by Ficoll-Histopaque density gradient centrifugation and then cryopreserved in liquid nitrogen vapor phase. Analytical flow cytometry was used to check the purity and quantity of every magnetically sorted T cell population. From each sorted fraction, genomic DNA was isolated and quantified by UV absorbance on a Nanodrop 2000c. The sequencing sample was made of naive CD4+ T cells from PBMCs. This specimen's cell subset or site label, interpreted: CD45RA+ positively selected. This receptor was taken from a man aged 18 to 29 in good health. Some clones in this sample may be carry-over from other donors' samples.

The nucleotides are TGTGCCTGGAGTGGGTCCGGTGGTGAAAAACTGTTTTTT. This is translated as CAWSGSGGEKLFF. The rearrangement combines TRBV30 with TRBJ1-4, with the D gene not confidently named. Looking up the germline V gene (reference sequence) yields CDR1 GTSNPN and CDR2 SVGIG. The CDR3 measures 13 amino acids from cysteine to phenylalanine. Kept here is only the CDR3 DNA, which spans 39 bases and is read in frame from base 1. A distance of 10 bases separates the germline ends of V and J, which lose 1 base and 7 bases respectively.